This T cell receptor (beta chain) comes out of a study of T cells after yellow fever vaccination. The CDR3 is made up of 12 amino acids. V was trimmed by 0 bases and J by 3 bases, leaving 3 bases between them. Germline lookup yields CDR1 LNHDA and CDR2 SQIVND (reference sequence). TCR cDNA, made by 5'RACE template switching, carried an added universal primer site and UMIs. TCRdb redid the calling of the 5' RACE reads with MiXCR, one entry per CDR3 protein. The table has almost 70,000 distinct CDR3 sequences, 5% to 6.5% seen once; the top ten hold over 2%. This clonotype came up many times. Its antigen is unidentified. Overall study findings and caveats: The bulk population could contribute abundant contaminating clonotypes to FACS-sorted repertoires. CD4 and CD8 compartments shared a small share of clonotypes. Reappearing after the booster were most of the clones from primary vaccination (less than 98% CD4, 88% CD8).

Sequencing was performed on CD4+ T cells sorted from PBMCs, taken approximately 15 days after the first yellow fever vaccination. The chain couples TRBV19 to TRBJ2-7, with unresolved D. The TCR originated in a man between 18 and 29 years old who received the YFV17D yellow fever vaccine. The CDR3 DNA is TGTGCCAGTAGTATAGACGGCTACGAGCAGTACTTC. Protein: CASSIDGYEQYF.